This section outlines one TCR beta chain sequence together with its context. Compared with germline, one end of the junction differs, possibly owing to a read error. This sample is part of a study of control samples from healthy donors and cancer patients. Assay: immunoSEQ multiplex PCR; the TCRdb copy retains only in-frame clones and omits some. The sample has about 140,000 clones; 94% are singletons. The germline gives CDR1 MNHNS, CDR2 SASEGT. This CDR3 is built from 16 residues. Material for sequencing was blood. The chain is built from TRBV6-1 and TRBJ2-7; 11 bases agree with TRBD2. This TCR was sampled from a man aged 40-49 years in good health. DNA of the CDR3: TGTGCCAGCAGCGAAGGCCGGGGACTAGCGGACTACGAGCAGTACTTC. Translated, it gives CASSEGRGLADYEQYF.